These T cell receptor beta chains were read from a single sample in a study of shared clonotypes between healthy human individuals. Repertoires were generated with immunoSEQ multiplex PCR, while TCRdb's copy carries only in-frame clones and drops some. In the table there are about 670,000 clones, 72% of which are singletons. Sequences were obtained from memory CD4+ T cells sorted from blood. The origin of the receptors is a woman aged 25 to 39 in good health. Each CDR3 is given with its conserved first and last residue. D genes are given only for firm matches. A clone size is listed for some rows: how often the clone was seen (once, few, many), or a class if it is expanded.

-	-	TRBV18	TRBJ1-1	TGTGCCAGCTCACCTTTGGGGGATTTGAAGACTGAAGCTTTCTTT	CASSPLGDLKTEAFF
-	TRBD2	TRBV6-1	TRBJ2-1	TGTGCCAGCAGCGGGACTAGAATTAATGAGCAGTTCTTC	CASSGTRINEQFF
-	-	TRBV5-1	TRBJ1-5	TGCGCCAGCAGCTTGGGGGACACACATCAGCCCCAGCATTTT	CASSLGDTHQPQHF
-	-	TRBV7-7	TRBJ2-7	TGTGCCAGCAGCTATATGGCCCCCTACGAGCAGTACTTC	CASSYMAPYEQYF
-	-	TRBV7-9	TRBJ1-4	TGTGCCAGCAGCTTAGCAAGGTTCGATAATGAAAAACTGTTTTTT	CASSLARFDNEKLFF
once	-	TRBV7-9	TRBJ1-5	TGTGCCAGCAGCTCCAATTCCGTGCAGCCCCAGCATTTT	CASSSNSVQPQHF
-	-	TRBV28	TRBJ1-2	TGTGCCAGCAGTTTATCCGCATATGGCTACACCTTC	CASSLSAYGYTF
-	-	TRBV19	TRBJ2-3	TGTGCCAGTAGGGGGGCCCGACAGAGACTCACAGATACGCAGTATTTT	CASRGARQRLTDTQYF
-	-	TRBV18	TRBJ2-7	TGTGCCAGCTCACCACTGGCAGCGGGCCCTGGCTACGAGCAGTACTTC	CASSPLAAGPGYEQYF
-	TRBD1	TRBV29-1	TRBJ2-7	TGCAGCGTCCGGGGACAGGGTCCACGTGAGGAGCAGTACTTC	CSVRGQGPREEQYF
once	-	TRBV7-6	TRBJ2-3	TGTGCCAGCAGCCGGGCGGTCCCTTCTCGCACAGATACGCAGTATTTT	CASSRAVPSRTDTQYF
-	-	TRBV14	TRBJ1-1	TGTGCCAGCAGCCAATTCCAGGGGCGGGGCACTGAAGCTTTCTTT	CASSQFQGRGTEAFF
-	-	TRBV9	TRBJ2-3	TGTGCCAGCAGCCCCCTCGCAGATACGCAGTATTTT	CASSPLADTQYF
-	TRBD2	TRBV7-9	TRBJ2-7	TGTGCCAGCAGCCCGCCGCCTCTAGCGGTGACCTACGAGCAGTACTTC	CASSPPPLAVTYEQYF
-	-	TRBV29-1	TRBJ2-1	TGCAGCGTTCGGACAGGTGGAGCGGGATCTCAGTTCTTC	CSVRTGGAGSQFF
-	-	TRBV6-5	TRBJ2-6	TGTGCCAGCAGAAAAGGGACATCTGGGGCCAACGTCCTGACTTTC	CASRKGTSGANVLTF
-	-	TRBV25-1	TRBJ1-1	TGTGCCAGCAGTCGAGGGGGGGTTCCTGAAGCTTTCTTT	CASSRGGVPEAFF
-	-	TRBV10-2	TRBJ1-1	TGCGCCAGCAGTGTTCAGGACACTGAAGCTTTCTTT	CASSVQDTEAFF
-	-	TRBV6-1	TRBJ1-5	TGTGCCAGCAGGGAGACAGTAAATAGCAATCAGCCCCAGCATTTT	CASRETVNSNQPQHF
few	-	TRBV5-1	TRBJ2-2	TGCGCCAGCAGGGGAACGGGTAACACCGGGGAGCTGTTTTTT	CASRGTGNTGELFF
many	-	TRBV19	TRBJ1-5	TGTGCCAGTAGTCCCCAACTTCAGCCCCAGCATTTT	CASSPQLQPQHF
-	TRBD1	TRBV28	TRBJ2-1	TGTGCCAGCAGCCAGGGACAGGACTACAATGAGCAGTTCTTC	CASSQGQDYNEQFF
-	-	TRBV7-5	TRBJ2-7	TGTGTCAGAAGCTTAGTTAGGACATTATGCTCCTACGAGCAGTACTTC	CVRSLVRTLCSYEQYF
-	-	TRBV19	TRBJ2-7	TGTGCCAGTAGTATAGTAGGTGGCGGGCTAGCGAGCTCCTACGAGCAGTACTTC	CASSIVGGGLASSYEQYF
few	-	TRBV7-9	TRBJ1-1	TGTGCCAGCAGCCTCGGACCAGACTGGACTGAAGCTTTCTTT	CASSLGPDWTEAFF
-	-	TRBV7-2	TRBJ1-5	TGTGCCAGCAGCTTAGCACAGGGAGGGATCCAGCCCCAGCATTTT	CASSLAQGGIQPQHF
-	-	TRBV5-4	TRBJ2-5	TGTGCCAGCAGCCCCCGGGCCCGGGGGAGATCGAAAGAGACCCAGTACTTC	CASSPRARGRSKETQYF
-	-	TRBV2	TRBJ2-7	TGTGCCAGCAGTCCTACTAGACGGATCTACGAGCAGTACTTC	CASSPTRRIYEQYF
-	TRBD2	TRBV4-1	TRBJ2-2	TGCGCCAGCAGCCAAGATCGAGGCGGGGGGCTGGCCGGGGAGCTGTTTTTT	CASSQDRGGGLAGELFF
-	-	TRBV29-1	TRBJ1-2	TGCAGCGTCGAGCGTGGGAGCTATGGCTACACCTTC	CSVERGSYGYTF
-	TRBD2	TRBV6-5	TRBJ2-2	TGTGCCAGCAGTTACGCCCTAGCGGGAGGGATCGGGGAGCTGTTTTTT	CASSYALAGGIGELFF
-	TRBD1	TRBV7-9	TRBJ2-1	TGTGCCAGCAGCTTACTGGGACAGGGGGCCAGTGAGCAGTTCTTC	CASSLLGQGASEQFF
-	-	TRBV5-1	TRBJ1-2	TGCGCCAGCAGCTTGGACGGACTCTATGGCTACACCTTC	CASSLDGLYGYTF